These 30 T cell receptor beta chains came from one sample sequenced in a study of T cells in women clearing cervical HPV infection. The protocol was immunoSEQ multiplex PCR, while the TCRdb copy is restricted to in-frame clones and leaves out a portion. This repertoire includes 25,000 to 35,000 clones. Sequencing was done on a sample of blood buffy coat. The origin of the receptors is a woman aged 18-69 years with a cervical HPV16 infection that either progressed to CIN3+ or cleared (not recorded which).

To note about this clone: The read terminates 3 residues before the CDR3 end, so the remaining end is supplied by the germline J gene. This chain connects TRBV6-2 or TRBV6-3 to TRBJ1-1, with 7 bases that match TRBD1. J gave up 3 bases and V 6 bases, and 4 bases lay outside the gene matches. Looked up from germline, CDR1 is MNHEY and CDR2 is SVGEGT. CDR3 size: 13 residues. The DNA read from the CDR3 is TGTGCCAGCAGGCCCGACAGGGACACTGAA. Translation gives CASRPDRDTE. The whole CDR3 sequence is CASRPDRDTEAFF.

Worth noting for this clone: The sequence runs out 3 residues before the end of the CDR3; the remainder is reconstructed from the germline J gene. This chain joins TRBV2 and TRBJ2-3; TRBD2 matches at 11 bases. The CDR3 sequence is 16 residues long. CDR1 SNHLY and CDR2 FYNNEI come from the germline V gene. The CDR3 is CASSASGGSYQETQYF. The CDR3 DNA, read in part, is TGTGCCAGCAGTGCTAGCGGGGGGTCGTACCAAGAGACG. The full variable domain, in which reference TRBV2 and TRBJ2-3 provide the parts outside the CDR3, is EPEVTQTPSHQVTQMGQEVILRCVPISNHLYFYWYRQILGQKVEFLVSFYNNEISEKSEIFDDQFSVERPDGSNFTLKIRSTKLEDSAMYFCASSASGGSYQETQYFGPGTRLTVL.

As concerns this clone: Sequencing ends 3 residues short of the CDR3 end; the germline J gene provides the rest. The rearrangement uses TRBV6-1 and TRBJ2-7; the D is unclear. Germline loops: CDR1 MNHNS, CDR2 SASEGT. CDR3 size: 13 residues. V lost 3 bases and J lost 1, with 7 bases in between. The CDR3 sequence is CASSDTPSYEQYF. The CDR3 bases that were read are TGTGCCAGCAGTGATACTCCTTCCTACGAG.

As regards this clone: The read ends 3 residues before the CDR3 terminus; that terminus is restored from the germline J gene. The chain is built from TRBV11-2 and TRBJ1-1; D unresolved. The CDR3 runs 13 residues. Germline-derived CDR1 and CDR2 are SGHAT and FQNNGV. V lost 6 bases, J lost 7 bases, and 15 bases lay in between. The covered CDR3 bases are TGTGCCAGCAGGGATGCGGGCGGGAATGAA. This translates into CASRDAGGNE. The whole CDR3 region reads CASRDAGGNEAFF.

Comment on this clone: The read terminates 3 residues before the CDR3 end, so the remaining end is supplied by the germline J gene. This chain joins TRBV7-2 and TRBJ2-3; 12 bases are a match to TRBD2. The CDR3 is 14 amino acids. Germline CDR1 and CDR2: SGHTA and FQGNSA. Incomplete CDR3 DNA: TGTGCCAGCAGGATAGGGCTAGCGGGGGGGACG. This sequence encodes CASRIGLAGGT. The full-length CDR3 reads as CASRIGLAGGTQYF. Supplemented by reference TRBV7-2 and TRBJ2-3, the full variable domain reads GAGVSQSPSNKVTEKGKDVELRCDPISGHTALYWYRQSLGQGLEFLIYFQGNSAPDKSGLPSDRFSAERTGGSVSTLTIQRTQQEDSAVYLCASRIGLAGGTQYFGPGTRLTVL.

With regard to this clone: The CDR3 extends 3 residues past the end of the read, so its final part is completed from the germline J gene. The rearrangement uses TRBV14 and TRBJ2-3, with D perhaps matching TRBD2 (5 bases). Per the germline V gene, CDR1 is SGHDN and CDR2 is FVKESK. CDR3 length: 12 residues. The CDR3 region is CASSSAEDTQYF. The CDR3 DNA, read in part, is TGTGCCAGCAGCTCAGCGGAGGACACG.

Details on this clone: The read terminates 3 residues before the CDR3 end, so the remaining end is supplied by the germline J gene. The chain recombines TRBV12-3 or TRBV12-4 with TRBJ1-5, with D hard to call. The V end lost 3 bases, the J end lost 6 bases, and 9 bases lay between the germline ends. This CDR3 has 13 amino acids. CDR3 in amino acids: CASSLEGFQPQHF. The CDR3 bases that were read are TGTGCCAGCAGTTTGGAAGGGTTTCAGCCC.

Concerning this clone: Read coverage stops 3 residues before the CDR3 terminus; the germline J gene supplies the remainder. The V and J genes are TRBV12-5 and TRBJ1-6, with unresolved D. This CDR3 spans 14 amino acids. Looked up from germline, CDR1 is LGHNT and CDR2 is FRNRAP. V was clipped by 4 bases and J by 6 bases, with 10 bases between them. Incomplete CDR3 DNA: TGTGCTAGTGGTTCCGTCAACACTAATTCACCC. Translated, it gives CASGSVNTNSP. The whole CDR3 protein is CASGSVNTNSPLHF.

Note on this clone: Sequencing ends 3 residues short of the CDR3 end; the germline J gene provides the rest. This rearrangement joins TRBV20-1 to TRBJ2-7; perhaps D is TRBD1 or TRBD2 (5 bases each). The CDR3 spans 12 residues. In germline, CDR1 is DFQATT, CDR2 SNEGSKA (reference sequence). Trimming removed 4 bases at V and 5 bases at J, with 12 bases between. The CDR3 sequence is CSATRERHEQYF. The sequenced CDR3 bases are TGCAGTGCTACCAGGGAGAGGCACGAG.

Of note for this clone: The CDR3 end falls 3 residues outside the read, so it is completed with the germline J gene. The chain couples TRBV7-8 to TRBJ2-2; maybe TRBD1 (5 bases). CDR3 length: 14 amino acids. Germline CDR1 is SGHVS and CDR2 is FQNEAQ. V was shortened by 1 base and J by 6 bases, with 9 bases between the two germline ends. CDR3 sequence reads: CASSLVAGPGELFF. The sequenced CDR3 bases are TGTGCCAGCAGCTTAGTAGCAGGGCCCGGGGAG.

CDR3 DNA (partial): TGTGCCAGCACCCGCGAATTGACAGGGGGCTACGAG. Translation gives CASTRELTGGYE. The full CDR3 sequence reads CASTRELTGGYEQYF. This chain links TRBV27 with TRBJ2-7; 9 nucleotides agree with TRBD1. The CDR3 is cut off 3 residues early in the read; its end comes from the germline J gene. CDR1 and CDR2 (germline): MNHEY, SMNVEV (reference sequence). Trimming at V came to 7 bases and at J to 3 bases, leaving 10 bases not matched to a gene. The CDR3 is 15 amino acids.

With respect to this clone: The read stops 3 residues short of the end of the CDR3; the missing end is completed from the germline J gene. The chain has TRBV30 and TRBJ2-1; 9 bases agree with TRBD2. V dropped 2 bases and J dropped 6; count of bases not matched to a gene: 8. Per germline, CDR1 GTSNPN and CDR2 SVGIG (reference sequence). The CDR3 is 15 residues long. CDR3 protein: CAWSSLGLASNEQFF. CDR3 DNA (partial): TGTGCCTGGAGTTCATTAGGACTAGCGTCCAATGAG. Full variable domain (rest looked up from reference TRBV30 and TRBJ2-1): SQTIHQWPATLVQPVGSPLSLECTVEGTSNPNLYWYRQAAGRGLQLLFYSVGIGQISSEVPQNLSASRPQDRQFILSSKKLLLSDSGFYLCAWSSLGLASNEQFFGPGTRLTVL.

Of note for this clone: The read stops 3 residues short of the end of the CDR3; the missing end is completed from the germline J gene. The chain recombines TRBV19 with TRBJ1-1; no firm D call. The CDR3 covers 13 residues. The germline V and J ends were trimmed by 5 bases and 5 bases, with 12 bases remaining between them. Per the germline V gene, CDR1 is LNHDA and CDR2 is SQIVND (reference sequence). Here the CDR3 reads CASSSGGSTEAFF. The part of the CDR3 DNA that was read is TGTGCCAGTAGTTCCGGCGGTTCAACTGAA.

A word on this clone: The read falls 3 residues short of the CDR3 end, and the missing part is taken from the germline J gene. This chain connects TRBV14 to TRBJ1-2; D may be TRBD1 (6 bases). Germline V gene lookup returns CDR1 SGHDN and CDR2 FVKESK. This CDR3 has 14 residues. The covered CDR3 bases are TGTGCCAGCAGTCAAACTACAGGGATCGGAGGC. Translation gives CASSQTTGIGG. The full CDR3 protein reads CASSQTTGIGGYTF.

Of note for this clone: The CDR3 is cut off 3 residues early in the read; its end comes from the germline J gene. V gene TRBV19 combines with J gene TRBJ2-3; 7 bases agree with TRBD2. Trimming at V came to 5 bases and at J to 8 bases, leaving 13 bases not matched to a gene. From germline, CDR1 is LNHDA and CDR2 SQIVND (reference sequence). The CDR3 has 15 amino acids. The part of the CDR3 DNA that was read is TGTGCCAGTAGTCCAACGCGGGGGTCCCCAGGTACG. It encodes CASSPTRGSPGT. The full CDR3 reads CASSPTRGSPGTQYF.

As regards this clone: Read sequence stops 3 residues before the CDR3 end, and the germline J gene provides the missing end. This rearrangement joins TRBV5-1 to TRBJ1-3; a weak D match, TRBD1 (6 bases). CDR1 is SGHRS and CDR2 is YFSETQ in the germline V gene. V lost 4 bases, J lost 0 bases, and 17 bases lay in between. CDR3 length: 17 amino acids. The sequenced CDR3 bases are TGCGCCAGCAGCGAACAGGGTTTGGGAAACTCTGGAAACACC. It codes for CASSEQGLGNSGNT. The whole CDR3 sequence is CASSEQGLGNSGNTIYF.

About this clone itself: Coverage ceases 3 residues before the CDR3 finishes, and the germline J gene fills in the end. The V gene is TRBV11-2, the J gene TRBJ2-1; a possible D gene is TRBD1 (7 bases). In germline, CDR1 is SGHAT, CDR2 FQNNGV. V was trimmed by 1 base and J by 8 bases, leaving 12 bases between them. CDR3 length equals 14 residues. The CDR3 region is CASSLGGGGDEQFF. The sequenced part of the CDR3 DNA is TGTGCCAGCAGCTTAGGAGGGGGCGGGGATGAG.

For this clone: The read halts 3 residues ahead of the CDR3 end, with the missing end drawn from the germline J gene. The chain carries TRBV16 and TRBJ2-1; 7 bases match TRBD1. Per germline, CDR1 KGHSY and CDR2 FQNENV. This CDR3 comprises 15 residues. Losses at the gene ends were 3 bases for V and 5 bases for J; bases not matched to a gene: 7. The covered CDR3 bases are TGTGCCAGCAGCCATCCGGGACAGAGACACAATGAG. Encoded protein: CASSHPGQRHNE. The full CDR3 sequence reads CASSHPGQRHNEQFF.

Note on this clone: The observed sequence ends 3 residues before the CDR3 terminus, with the missing tail filled in from the germline J gene. This chain joins TRBV2 and TRBJ2-3; 10 positions match TRBD2. The CDR3 is 15 amino acids. Looked up from germline, CDR1 is SNHLY and CDR2 is FYNNEI. CDR3 DNA, as far as it was read: TGTGCCAGCAGTGAGTGGACTAGCGGTGAAGAGACG. Residues: CASSEWTSGEET. In full, the CDR3 is CASSEWTSGEETQYF.

Of note for this clone: The CDR3 is cut off 3 residues early in the read; its end comes from the germline J gene. The V gene is TRBV7-6, the J gene TRBJ2-7, with 8 bases identical to TRBD2. The germline V gene has CDR1 SGHVS and CDR2 FNYEAQ. This CDR3 region has 16 residues. Trimming cost V 5 bases and J 2 bases; bases outside gene matches: 11. CDR3 DNA (partial): TGTGCCAGCAGCCCCGGGGGGGGCCGAGGGCCCTACGAG. Translation gives CASSPGGGRGPYE. The entire CDR3 protein is CASSPGGGRGPYEQYF.

As for this clone: Coverage ceases 3 residues before the CDR3 finishes, and the germline J gene fills in the end. The V call is TRBV20-1, the J call TRBJ1-3; 10 nucleotides agree with TRBD1. CDR3 length: 13 amino acids. The junction had 3 bases not matched to a gene; V was cut back by 6 bases and J by 4 bases. Germline CDR1 reads DFQATT; CDR2 reads SNEGSKA (reference sequence). The sequenced CDR3 bases are TGCAGTGCCCTGGACAGGGGGGGAAACACC. Amino acids: CSALDRGGNT. The complete CDR3 protein is CSALDRGGNTIYF.

Notes on this clone: The CDR3 end is not reached by the read, which stops 3 residues before it; the germline J gene fills it in. The rearrangement joins TRBV7-6 to TRBJ2-2, with D hard to call. Germline V gives CDR1 SGHVS, CDR2 FNYEAQ. CDR3 length: 13 amino acids. The CDR3 sequence: CASSFRLNEKLFF. Incomplete CDR3 DNA: TGTGCCAGCAGCTTCCGACTGAATGAAAAG.

Turning to this clone: With the read ending 3 residues before the CDR3 end, the germline J gene is used to fill in that end. The chain is built from TRBV6-2 or TRBV6-3 and TRBJ1-1; no clear D gene. The CDR3 is 15 residues long. V dropped 5 bases and J dropped 4 bases, with 17 bases sitting between them. The germline V gene encodes CDR1 MNHEY and CDR2 SVGEGT. Incomplete CDR3 DNA: TGTGCCAGCAGTCGAACCGTCCGGGGAGGCACTGAA. Translation gives CASSRTVRGGTE. The complete CDR3 protein is CASSRTVRGGTEAFF.

To note about this clone: From the germline J gene comes the end of the CDR3, since the read stops 3 residues before it. V usage is TRBV10-2 and J usage is TRBJ2-3; a possible D gene is TRBD2 (7 bases). This CDR3 region has 13 residues. Germline V gene sequence: CDR1 WSHSY, CDR2 SAAADI. This chain's CDR3 is CASSNTGRETQYF. The CDR3 bases that were read are TGCGCCAGCAGCAATACAGGGAGGGAGACG.

As for this clone: The DNA ends 3 residues before the CDR3 does, and the rest of the CDR3 is filled in from the germline J gene. The chain couples TRBV6-4 to TRBJ1-6; 9 bases agree with TRBD1. Per germline, CDR1 MRHNA and CDR2 SNTAGT. The CDR3 covers 13 residues. Trimming at V came to 9 bases and at J to 9 bases, leaving 6 bases not matched to a gene. CDR3 in amino acids: CARDRGSRSPLHF. CDR3 DNA, as far as it was read: TGTGCCAGGGACAGGGGTTCTCGTTCACCC.

With regard to this clone: The read stops 3 residues short of the end of the CDR3; the missing end is completed from the germline J gene. The chain links TRBV28 to TRBJ1-1; weak D call: TRBD1 (6 bases). This CDR3 contains 14 residues. Germline CDR1 and CDR2: MDHEN and SYDVKM. Incomplete CDR3 DNA: TGTGCCAGCAGTTTTCCCAATCGACAGGTCCAA. It translates to CASSFPNRQVQ. The full CDR3 reads CASSFPNRQVQAFF.

With regard to this clone: The read stops 3 residues short of the end of the CDR3; the missing end is completed from the germline J gene. This sequence joins TRBV13 and TRBJ2-7, with a possible D match to TRBD1 (6 bases). The CDR3 runs to 14 residues. CDR1 is PRHDT and CDR2 is FYEKMQ in the germline V gene (reference sequence). Trimming cost V 5 bases and J 1 base, with 12 bases left between them. Here the CDR3 reads CASSPQGTSYEQYF. The CDR3 bases that were read are TGTGCCAGCAGCCCCCAGGGGACGTCCTACGAG.

CDR3 bases read: TGTGCCAGCAGCTACAGGGTCCATGAC. This gives the protein CASSYRVHD. The entire CDR3 reads CASSYRVHDYTF. V is TRBV7-2 and J is TRBJ1-2; D might be TRBD1 (6 bases). The read terminates 3 residues ahead of where the CDR3 ends, so the germline J gene completes it. The V gene's germline CDR1 is SGHTA and CDR2 FQGNSA. The CDR3 is 12 residues long.

As to this clone: The read is 3 residues too short to cover the CDR3 end, so that end is filled in from the germline J gene. J is TRBJ2-4 and V is TRBV19; D is unresolved. The CDR3 length is 12 residues. Germline lookup yields CDR1 LNHDA and CDR2 SQIVND (reference sequence). The DNA read from the CDR3 is TGTGCCAGTAGTATTGGCGGCTATGGT. Its translation is CASSIGGYG. The whole CDR3 sequence is CASSIGGYGQYF.

A remark on this clone: The missing CDR3 end, 3 residues past where the read stops, is filled in from the germline J gene. This chain connects TRBV19 to TRBJ1-2, with unresolved D. The CDR3 is 13 amino acids. Germline loops: CDR1 LNHDA, CDR2 SQIVND (reference sequence). Partial CDR3 DNA: TGTGCCAGTAGTACTAGCGCGGCAGATACC. Translated, it gives CASSTSAADT. The CDR3 as a whole reads CASSTSAADTYTF.